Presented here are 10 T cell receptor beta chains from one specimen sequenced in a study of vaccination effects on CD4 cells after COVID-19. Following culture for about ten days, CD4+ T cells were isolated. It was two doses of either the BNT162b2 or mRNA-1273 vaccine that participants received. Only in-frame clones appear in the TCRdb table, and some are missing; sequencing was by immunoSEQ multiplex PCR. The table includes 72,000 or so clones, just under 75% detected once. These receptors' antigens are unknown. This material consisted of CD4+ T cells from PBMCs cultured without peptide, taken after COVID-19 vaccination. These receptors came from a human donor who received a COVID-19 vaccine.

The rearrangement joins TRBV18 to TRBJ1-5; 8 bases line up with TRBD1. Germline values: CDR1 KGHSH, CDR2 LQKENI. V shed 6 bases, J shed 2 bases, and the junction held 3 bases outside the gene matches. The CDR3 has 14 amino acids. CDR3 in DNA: TGTGCCAGCTCGGAGGGACAGGGCAATCAGCCCCAGCATTTT. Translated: CASSEGQGNQPQHF.

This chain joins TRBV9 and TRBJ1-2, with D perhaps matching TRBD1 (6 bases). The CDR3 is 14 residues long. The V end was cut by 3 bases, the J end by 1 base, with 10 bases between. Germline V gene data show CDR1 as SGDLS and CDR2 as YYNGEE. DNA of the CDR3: TGTGCCAGCAGCGAGACAGGAAGTAACTATGGCTACACCTTC. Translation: CASSETGSNYGYTF.

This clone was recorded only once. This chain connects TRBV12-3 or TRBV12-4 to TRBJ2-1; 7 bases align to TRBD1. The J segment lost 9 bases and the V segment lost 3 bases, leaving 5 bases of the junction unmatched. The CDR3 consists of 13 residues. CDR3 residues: CASSFGQGVEQFF. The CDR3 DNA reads TGTGCCAGCAGTTTCGGGCAGGGGGTTGAGCAGTTCTTC.

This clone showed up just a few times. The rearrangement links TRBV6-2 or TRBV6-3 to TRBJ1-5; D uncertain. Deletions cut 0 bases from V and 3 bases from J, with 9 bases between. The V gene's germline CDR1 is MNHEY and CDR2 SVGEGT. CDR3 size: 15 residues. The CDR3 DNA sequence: TGTGCCAGCAGTTACTCGAAAAGGATCAATCAGCCCCAGCATTTT. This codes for CASSYSKRINQPQHF.

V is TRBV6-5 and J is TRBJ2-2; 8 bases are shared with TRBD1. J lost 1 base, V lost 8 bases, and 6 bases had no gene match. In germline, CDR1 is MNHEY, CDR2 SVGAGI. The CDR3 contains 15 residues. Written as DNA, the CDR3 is TGTGCCAGCCACAGACAGGGGCTGAACACCGGGGAGCTGTTTTTT. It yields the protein CASHRQGLNTGELFF.

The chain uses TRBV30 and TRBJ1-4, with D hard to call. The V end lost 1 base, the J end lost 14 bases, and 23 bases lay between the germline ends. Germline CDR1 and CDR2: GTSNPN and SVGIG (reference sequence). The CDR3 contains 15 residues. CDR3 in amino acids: CAWSATSIGGAGLFF. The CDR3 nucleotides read TGTGCCTGGAGTGCAACTTCGATTGGCGGAGCGGGCCTGTTTTTT.

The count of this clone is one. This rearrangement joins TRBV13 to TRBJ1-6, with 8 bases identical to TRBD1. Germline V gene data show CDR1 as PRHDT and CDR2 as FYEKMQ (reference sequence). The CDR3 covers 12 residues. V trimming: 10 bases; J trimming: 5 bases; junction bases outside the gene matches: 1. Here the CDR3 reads CANRGNNSPLHF. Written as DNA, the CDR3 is TGTGCCAACAGGGGGAATAATTCACCCCTCCACTTT.

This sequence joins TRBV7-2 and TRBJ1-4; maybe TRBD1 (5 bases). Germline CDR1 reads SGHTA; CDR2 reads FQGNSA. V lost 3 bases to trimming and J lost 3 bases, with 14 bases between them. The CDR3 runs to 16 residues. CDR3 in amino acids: CASSLQGFSANEKLFF. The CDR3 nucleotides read TGTGCCAGCAGCTTGCAGGGTTTCTCGGCTAATGAAAAACTGTTTTTT. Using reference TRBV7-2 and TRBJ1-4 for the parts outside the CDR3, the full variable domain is GAGVSQSPSNKVTEKGKDVELRCDPISGHTALYWYRQSLGQGLEFLIYFQGNSAPDKSGLPSDRFSAERTGGSVSTLTIQRTQQEDSAVYLCASSLQGFSANEKLFFGSGTQLSVL.

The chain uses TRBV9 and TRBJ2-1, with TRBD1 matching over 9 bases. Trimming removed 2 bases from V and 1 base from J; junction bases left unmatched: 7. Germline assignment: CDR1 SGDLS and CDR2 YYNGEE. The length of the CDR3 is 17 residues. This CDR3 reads CASSVAGTGNSYNEQFF. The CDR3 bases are TGTGCCAGCAGCGTCGCCGGGACAGGGAATTCCTACAATGAGCAGTTCTTC.

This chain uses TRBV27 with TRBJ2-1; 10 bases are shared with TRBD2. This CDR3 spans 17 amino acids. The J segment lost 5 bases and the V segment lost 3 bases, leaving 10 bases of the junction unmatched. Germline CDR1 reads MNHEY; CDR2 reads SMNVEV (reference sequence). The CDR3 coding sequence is TGTGCCAGCAGTTTTCTTGTATTTAGCGGGGGGAACAATGAGCAGTTCTTC. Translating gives CASSFLVFSGGNNEQFF.